A single sample is the source of the 27 T cell receptor beta chains below, sequenced in a study of T-cell reconstitution after alpha-beta-depleted transplantation in children. TCRbeta library construction was performed incorporating unique molecular identifiers. TCRdb fed the PCR reads into MiXCR, producing one record per CDR3 protein. The data show more than 100,000 distinct CDR3 sequences, more than 20% seen once. Specimen: PBMCs, mostly from graft donor cells, collected 180 days after TCRalphabeta/CD19-depleted stem cell transplant. The receptors were gathered from a male patient aged 2-10 years who had a stem cell transplant for chronic granulomatous disease, so the T cells may come from the graft donor.

This clonotype came up many times. This chain uses TRBV5-1 with TRBJ2-1; TRBD2 matches at 10 bases. With 3 bases clipped from V and 5 bases from J, the junction kept 5 bases outside the gene matches. Germline V gene lookup returns CDR1 SGHRS and CDR2 YFSETQ. The CDR3 totals 15 residues. The CDR3, as DNA: TGCGCCAGCAGCTATACTAGCGGGGTCCACAATGAGCAGTTCTTC. Translated: CASSYTSGVHNEQFF.

Ten or more counts support this clonotype. This chain uses TRBV12-3 or TRBV12-4 with TRBJ1-5; TRBD1 aligns across 8 bases. The V segment lost 6 bases and the J segment 7 bases; nucleotides outside the gene matches: 8. This CDR3 is built from 14 residues. The CDR3 nucleotides are TGTGCCAGCAGCCCGGACAGGGAGGAACAGCCCCAGCATTTT. Translation: CASSPDREEQPQHF.

In this sample, this clonotype turned up many times. The rearrangement joins TRBV18 to TRBJ2-1, with D hard to call. CDR3 length: 15 residues. V shed 0 bases and J shed 0 bases, with 6 bases lying between them. CDR1 is KGHSH and CDR2 is LQKENI in the germline V gene. CDR3 loop: CASSPPGSSYNEQFF. CDR3 in DNA: TGTGCCAGCTCACCACCGGGCAGCTCCTACAATGAGCAGTTCTTC. The full variable domain, rest sourced from reference TRBV18 and TRBJ2-1, is NAGVMQNPRHLVRRRGQEARLRCSPMKGHSHVYWYRQLPEEGLKFMVYLQKENIIDESGMPKERFSAEFPKEGPSILRIQQVVRGDSAAYFCASSPPGSSYNEQFFGPGTRLTVL.

This clonotype was detected ten times or more. V gene TRBV5-1 combines with J gene TRBJ2-5; 7 bases are shared with TRBD1. The CDR3 extends over 13 amino acids. Per the germline V gene, CDR1 is SGHRS and CDR2 is YFSETQ. V lost 1 base, J lost 4 bases, and 1 base stayed unmatched. CDR3 residues: CASSLRQGETQYF. The CDR3 DNA is TGCGCCAGCAGCTTGAGACAGGGAGAGACCCAGTACTTC.

This clonotype was detected once. The chain employs TRBV20-1 and TRBJ2-5; 9 nucleotides agree with TRBD1. V was pared by 3 bases and J by 5 bases, with 7 bases of the junction left unmatched. Germline V gene data show CDR1 as DFQATT and CDR2 as SNEGSKA (reference sequence). The CDR3 contains 14 residues. As DNA, the CDR3 is TGCAGTGCTAGGGCAGGGACAGGGTCGGAGACCCAGTACTTC. Its translation is CSARAGTGSETQYF.

V usage is TRBV7-2 and J usage is TRBJ2-1, with D tentatively TRBD1 or TRBD2 (6 bases each). Germline CDR1 reads SGHTA; CDR2 reads FQGNSA. Trimming stripped 3 bases from V and 5 bases from J, with 8 bases between. The CDR3 runs 13 residues. The CDR3 nucleotides read TGTGCCAGCAGCTTGAGGGGGGACAATGAGCAGTTCTTC. Translation gives CASSLRGDNEQFF.

This clonotype was counted at least ten times. V gene TRBV20-1 combines with J gene TRBJ2-4, with unresolved D. Germline V gene lookup returns CDR1 DFQATT and CDR2 SNEGSKA (reference sequence). CDR3 length equals 15 residues. Deletions cut 3 bases from V and 0 bases from J, with 12 bases between. In DNA form, the CDR3 reads TGCAGTGCTAGTGGCCCCTCAGTAGCCAAAAACATTCAGTACTTC. Amino acid sequence: CSASGPSVAKNIQYF.

This clonotype occurred many times. The chain combines TRBV5-1 with TRBJ1-1, with D unresolved. From germline, CDR1 is SGHRS and CDR2 YFSETQ. Trimming pared 6 bases from V and 1 base from J, leaving 19 bases between. The length of the CDR3 is 16 residues. The CDR3 loop reads CASKPPGEAPNTEAFF. The CDR3 bases are TGCGCCAGCAAGCCTCCCGGCGAGGCCCCGAACACTGAAGCTTTCTTT.

This clonotype was detected ten times or more. The V and J genes are TRBV10-2 and TRBJ2-1; D may be TRBD1 or TRBD2 (5 bases each). This CDR3 has 14 residues. Germline lookup yields CDR1 WSHSY and CDR2 SAAADI. V shed 5 bases and J shed 2 bases, with 10 bases lying between them. The CDR3 sequence is CASSPRDPYNEQFF. DNA for the CDR3: TGCGCCAGCAGTCCTCGGGACCCCTACAATGAGCAGTTCTTC.

This clonotype was seen a single time. This chain connects TRBV15 to TRBJ2-7; D is unresolved. The V end lost 1 base, the J end lost 0 bases, and 7 bases lay between the germline ends. Germline CDR1 is LNHNV and CDR2 is YYDKDF (reference sequence). The CDR3 consists of 14 residues. The CDR3, as DNA: TGTGCCACCAGCAGAGTTCCGAGCTCCTACGAGCAGTACTTC. This gives the protein CATSRVPSSYEQYF.

The sample holds many counts of this clonotype. This sequence joins TRBV12-3 or TRBV12-4 and TRBJ2-2, with 11 bases fitting TRBD1. The CDR3 length is 18 residues. With V trimmed by 6 bases and J by 2 bases, 11 bases remained unmatched. DNA of the CDR3: TGTGCCAGCAGACCTCACGGGACAGGGGGTGGCAACACCGGGGAGCTGTTTTTT. Its translation: CASRPHGTGGGNTGELFF.

This clonotype occurred a few times. The J gene is TRBJ2-5, the V gene TRBV20-1; TRBD2 matches 8 bases. Trimming at V came to 3 bases and at J to 4 bases, leaving 13 bases not matched to a gene. CDR1 DFQATT and CDR2 SNEGSKA come from the germline V gene (reference sequence). The CDR3 consists of 16 residues. The CDR3 DNA sequence: TGCAGTGCTAGGGCTACCTTAGGGCTAGCGGGAGAGACCCAGTACTTC. The encoded protein is CSARATLGLAGETQYF.

This chain uses TRBV28 with TRBJ2-7; tentative D call: TRBD2 (6 bases). V was pared by 5 bases and J by 3 bases, with 11 bases between. From germline, CDR1 is MDHEN and CDR2 SYDVKM. The CDR3 extends over 13 amino acids. The CDR3 DNA reads TGTGCCAGCAGTGCGGGACGGATCTACGAGCAGTACTTC. Translating gives CASSAGRIYEQYF.

The chain carries TRBV29-1 and TRBJ1-4; D is undetermined. The CDR3 is 13 amino acids. Germline-derived CDR1 and CDR2 are SQVTM and ANQGSEA. Trimming removed 6 bases at V and 3 bases at J, with 11 bases between. The CDR3 reads CSVLKEPNEKLFF. CDR3 bases: TGCAGCGTCCTAAAGGAGCCTAATGAAAAACTGTTTTTT.

CDR3 region: CASSRDRFSGANVLTF. The CDR3 DNA reads as TGCGCCAGCAGCCGGGACAGGTTCTCTGGGGCCAACGTCCTGACTTTC. V is TRBV4-3 and J is TRBJ2-6, with TRBD1 identical over 8 bases. The CDR3 spans 16 residues. The trim removed 4 bases at V and 0 bases at J, leaving 2 bases unmatched. Germline assignment: CDR1 LGHNA and CDR2 YSLEER.

V and J are TRBV9 and TRBJ2-2; D ambiguous. This CDR3 is built from 14 residues. The V gene's germline CDR1 is SGDLS and CDR2 YYNGEE. V lost 0 bases and J 3 bases, leaving 6 bases between the germline ends. The CDR3 reads CASSVAQYTGELFF. The CDR3 DNA follows: TGTGCCAGCAGCGTAGCACAGTACACCGGGGAGCTGTTTTTT.

The chain has TRBV20-1 and TRBJ1-6, with 7 nucleotides matching TRBD1. The CDR3 loop spans 16 amino acids. The germline V gene encodes CDR1 DFQATT and CDR2 SNEGSKA (reference sequence). Trimming took 0 bases from V and 5 from J; bases not matched to a gene: 7. The CDR3 DNA follows: TGCAGTGCTAGAGATCAGGGGACAGCGGATAATTCACCCCTCCACTTT. It encodes CSARDQGTADNSPLHF.

V and J are TRBV9 and TRBJ2-3, with a weak D call TRBD1 (5 bases). This CDR3 is 15 amino acids long. The germline CDR1 and CDR2 sequences are SGDLS and YYNGEE. Deletions cut 0 bases from V and 2 bases from J, with 10 bases between. The CDR3 region is CASSVAATVTDTQYF. The CDR3 DNA is TGTGCCAGCAGCGTAGCGGCGACAGTCACAGATACGCAGTATTTT.

In its sample, this clonotype was seen a few times. This rearrangement joins TRBV12-3 or TRBV12-4 to TRBJ1-3; D is unclear. The CDR3 totals 12 residues. The V gene lost 3 bases and the J gene lost 8 bases, with 8 bases spanning the gap. CDR3: CASSFAGDTIYF. The CDR3 nucleotides read TGTGCCAGCAGTTTCGCCGGAGACACCATATATTTT.

The chain employs TRBV29-1 and TRBJ2-6, with 9 nucleotides matching TRBD1. Germline-derived CDR1 and CDR2 are SQVTM and ANQGSEA. The CDR3 contains 15 residues. The junction had 6 bases not matched to a gene; V was cut back by 6 bases and J by 3 bases. CDR3 coding DNA: TGCAGCGTACAGGGGGCGGCAGGTGGGGCCAACGTCCTGACTTTC. Residues: CSVQGAAGGANVLTF.

The V and J genes are TRBV7-2 and TRBJ2-3; 13 nucleotides line up with TRBD2. The CDR3 covers 16 residues. The J segment lost 5 bases and the V segment lost 3 bases, leaving 5 bases of the junction unmatched. The V gene's germline CDR1 is SGHTA and CDR2 FQGNSA. This CDR3 reads CASSFGTSGKRDTQYF. CDR3 sequence (DNA): TGTGCCAGCAGCTTTGGGACTAGCGGGAAAAGAGATACGCAGTATTTT. The whole variable domain, filled in from reference TRBV7-2 and TRBJ2-3, reads GAGVSQSPSNKVTEKGKDVELRCDPISGHTALYWYRQSLGQGLEFLIYFQGNSAPDKSGLPSDRFSAERTGGSVSTLTIQRTQQEDSAVYLCASSFGTSGKRDTQYFGPGTRLTVL.

This clonotype occurred many times. DNA for the CDR3: TGCAGTGCTACCGATAGGGGCACATACAATGAGCAGTTCTTC. It encodes CSATDRGTYNEQFF. This chain joins TRBV20-1 and TRBJ2-1; perhaps TRBD1 as D (5 bases). Germline V CDR1 and CDR2: DFQATT, SNEGSKA (reference sequence). CDR3 length: 14 residues. Trimming pared 4 bases from V and 4 bases from J, leaving 14 bases between.

The genes are TRBV7-2 and TRBJ2-3; possible D gene TRBD2, 5 bases. The length of the CDR3 is 16 residues. The germline V gene encodes CDR1 SGHTA and CDR2 FQGNSA. V lost 4 bases to trimming and J lost 0 bases, with 14 bases between them. The CDR3 loop reads CASSSGLHKSTDTQYF. CDR3 in DNA: TGTGCCAGCAGCTCCGGACTGCACAAGAGCACAGATACGCAGTATTTT. Together with reference TRBV7-2 and TRBJ2-3, the CDR3 gives the full variable domain: GAGVSQSPSNKVTEKGKDVELRCDPISGHTALYWYRQSLGQGLEFLIYFQGNSAPDKSGLPSDRFSAERTGGSVSTLTIQRTQQEDSAVYLCASSSGLHKSTDTQYFGPGTRLTVL.

This clonotype has at least ten counts. CDR3 region: CSAINPNSPLHF. Written as DNA, the CDR3 is TGCAGTGCTATCAACCCTAATTCACCCCTCCACTTT. V and J are TRBV20-1 and TRBJ1-6, with D uncertain. CDR1 and CDR2 (germline): DFQATT, SNEGSKA (reference sequence). The ends were cut back, 4 bases at V and 6 bases at J, with 7 bases in the middle. The CDR3 runs to 12 residues.

This clonotype has ten or more counts. The V gene is TRBV7-2, the J gene TRBJ2-1; D remains ambiguous. The CDR3 has 13 residues. The germline V and J ends were trimmed by 1 base and 15 bases, with 16 bases remaining between them. Germline values: CDR1 SGHTA, CDR2 FQGNSA. CDR3 DNA: TGTGCCAGCAGCTTAGTTGCTACGGCCCCTCCGTTCTTC. Translating gives CASSLVATAPPFF.

This clonotype has at least ten counts. V usage is TRBV29-1 and J usage is TRBJ2-3; 8 positions match TRBD2. This CDR3 contains 14 residues. The germline V gene encodes CDR1 SQVTM and CDR2 ANQGSEA. J lost 5 bases, V lost 3 bases, and 7 bases had no gene match. The CDR3, as DNA: TGCAGCGTTGATAGCGGGACAACGGTAGATACGCAGTATTTT. It is translated as CSVDSGTTVDTQYF.

The chain employs TRBV11-2 and TRBJ2-7, with D tentatively TRBD2 (8 bases). CDR1 and CDR2 from the germline V gene are SGHAT and FQNNGV. The V end lost 3 bases, the J end lost 2 bases, and 14 bases lay between the germline ends. The CDR3 length is 15 residues. DNA for the CDR3: TGTGCCAGCAGCTTCGGTAGCGGGACAGCCTACGAGCAGTACTTC. This translates into CASSFGSGTAYEQYF.